What follows are 9 T cell receptor beta chains derived from one specimen sequenced in a study of regulatory T cells in long-lasting Graves disease. Time point given: newly diagnosed GD, antithyroid drugs for less than 3 months. PBMCs provided the RNA from which the TCR library was made. Researchers made TCR beta libraries by using iRepertoire HTBI primers and running Arm-PCR on CDR3 regions. Each CDR3 protein is one row after TCRdb ran MiXCR on the multiplex PCR reads. This table has approximately 400,000 distinct CDR3 sequences, about 10% appearing once. The same sample was also used in a study of T cells in Graves' hyperthyroidism and ophthalmopathy.

Sequences were derived from peripheral blood mononuclear cells (PBMCs), sampled at new diagnosis, from a patient treated with antithyroid drugs. The receptors originated from a woman between 18 and 29 years old with Graves disease.

This clonotype has at least ten counts. The chain uses TRBV11-2 and TRBJ2-1; D remains ambiguous. The V end lost 0 bases, the J end lost 7 bases, and 22 bases lay between the germline ends. CDR3 length equals 18 residues. Germline V gives CDR1 SGHAT, CDR2 FQNNGV. The CDR3 sequence is CASSLDSYLITVLNEQFF. The CDR3 DNA reads as TGTGCCAGCAGCTTAGATAGTTACTTAATTACGGTACTTAATGAGCAGTTCTTC. The full variable domain, rest sourced from reference TRBV11-2 and TRBJ2-1, is EAGVAQSPRYKIIEKRQSVAFWCNPISGHATLYWYQQILGQGPKLLIQFQNNGVVDDSQLPKDRFSAERLKGVDSTLKIQPAKLEDSAVYLCASSLDSYLITVLNEQFFGPGTRLTVL.

This clonotype occurred many times. This chain connects TRBV2 to TRBJ1-2; TRBD1 matches at 9 bases. V shed 6 bases and J 4 bases; nucleotides not matched to a gene: 6. The CDR3 has 14 residues. Germline V gene data show CDR1 as SNHLY and CDR2 as FYNNEI. The DNA for the CDR3 is TGTGCCAGCAGAGGGGACAGGGAGGCCTATGGCTACACCTTC. As protein: CASRGDREAYGYTF.

This clonotype was detected ten times or more. The chain recombines TRBV27 with TRBJ2-7; 9 bases line up with TRBD2. Trimming removed 5 bases from V and 2 bases from J; junction bases left unmatched: 7. CDR3 length: 15 residues. Germline V lookup: CDR1 MNHEY, CDR2 SMNVEV (reference sequence). CDR3 region: CASSPYSGSTYEQYF. The CDR3 DNA sequence: TGTGCCAGCAGTCCATATAGCGGGAGTACCTACGAGCAGTACTTC.

The rearrangement links TRBV11-2 to TRBJ2-1; 7 bases align to TRBD1. V gave up 1 base and J gave up 10 bases; unmatched junction bases: 7. The CDR3 sequence is 14 residues long. Germline values: CDR1 SGHAT, CDR2 FQNNGV. CDR3 residues: CASSLARGGEEQFF. In DNA, the CDR3 is TGTGCCAGCAGCTTAGCCCGAGGGGGCGAAGAGCAGTTCTTC.

This clonotype came up many times. The rearrangement links TRBV2 to TRBJ2-7; perhaps TRBD2 as D (6 bases). Deletions cut 1 base from V and 2 bases from J, with 12 bases between. In germline, CDR1 is SNHLY, CDR2 FYNNEI. CDR3 size: 15 residues. CDR3 DNA: TGTGCCAGCAGTGAAGGGCAGGGAGGTACCTACGAGCAGTACTTC. Amino acids: CASSEGQGGTYEQYF.

This clonotype showed up just a few times. This sequence joins TRBV30 and TRBJ1-1, with D hard to call. CDR1 is GTSNPN, CDR2 SVGIG, per germline (reference sequence). V lost 2 bases and J 0 bases, leaving 4 bases between the germline ends. CDR3 size: 12 residues. CDR3 DNA: TGTGCCTGGAGTCCGATGAACACTGAAGCTTTCTTT. Translation gives CAWSPMNTEAFF.

This clonotype showed up many times. The chain has TRBV6-1 and TRBJ1-4; tentative D call: TRBD1 (5 bases). Trimming took 5 bases from V and 8 from J, leaving 18 bases between them. CDR3 length equals 15 residues. The germline CDR1 and CDR2 sequences are MNHNS and SASEGT. The CDR3 is CASSPEGESGEKLFF. Here the CDR3 DNA reads TGTGCCAGCAGTCCCGAAGGGGAATCTGGGGAAAAACTGTTTTTT.

The V gene is TRBV20-1, the J gene TRBJ2-1, with 14 bases that match TRBD2. This CDR3 is built from 17 residues. Germline CDR1 DFQATT, CDR2 SNEGSKA (reference sequence). Trimming removed 4 bases from V and 8 bases from J; junction bases left unmatched: 13. The CDR3 DNA sequence: TGCAGTGCTACGACAAGGACTAGCGGGAGGTTCGGCGATGAGCAGTTCTTC. It yields the protein CSATTRTSGRFGDEQFF.

Many counts were recorded for this clonotype. The chain carries TRBV20-1 and TRBJ2-2, with 9 nucleotides matching TRBD2. Germline V gene lookup returns CDR1 DFQATT and CDR2 SNEGSKA (reference sequence). The CDR3 extends over 16 amino acids. With 3 bases clipped from V and 3 bases from J, the junction kept 8 bases outside the gene matches. The CDR3 loop is CSASALAGRDTGELFF. The CDR3, as DNA: TGCAGTGCTAGCGCCCTAGCGGGGAGGGACACCGGGGAGCTGTTTTTT.